A selection of T cell receptor beta chains follows, all from one sample in a study of blood T cells in healthy people across ages. TCRdb reprocessed the 5' RACE reads via MiXCR and lists one record per CDR3 protein. The sample records approximately 800,000 distinct CDR3 sequences, around 24% being singletons. This sample was also put to use in a study of T cells of mothers and their children.

The source material was blood. All receptors derive from a boy aged 10-17 years in good health. The CDR3 runs from the conserved cysteine through the conserved F or W. A D gene is named only where the DNA matches it firmly. Size is stated for part of the rows, as once, few or many counts, or as a class when the clone is expanded.

abundance	d_gene	v_gene	j_gene	CDR3nt	CDR3aa
.	.	TRBV4-1	TRBJ1-3	TGCGCCACCAGCAAAAAGGGCCACTCTGGAAACACCATATATTTT	CATSKKGHSGNTIYF
.	.	TRBV6-5	TRBJ2-1	TGTGCCAGCAGTCCTCCGGATCACAATGAGCAGTTCTTC	CASSPPDHNEQFF
few	.	TRBV4-1	TRBJ2-5	TGCGCCAGCAGCCCCGGACTGCCTGTCGGGCAGTACTTC	CASSPGLPVGQYF
few	TRBD1	TRBV30	TRBJ1-2	TGTGCCTGGAGATTGGCAGGGGGTACGGTCTATGGCTACACCTTC	CAWRLAGGTVYGYTF
few	.	TRBV27	TRBJ2-3	TGTGCCAGCAGTCCCCTTGGGGAAGATACGCAGTATTTT	CASSPLGEDTQYF
few	.	TRBV2	TRBJ2-7	TGTGCCACTCGACGGGAGCAGCTCAACTACGAGCAGTACTTC	CATRREQLNYEQYF
.	TRBD2	TRBV10-3	TRBJ2-5	TGTGCCATCAGTGAGTCCTCTAGCGGGCGCCAAGAGACCCAGTACTTC	CAISESSSGRQETQYF
many	.	TRBV2	TRBJ2-5	TGTGCCAGCAGCGAGGAGGATTACCCACAGACCCAGTACTTC	CASSEEDYPQTQYF
.	.	TRBV25-1	TRBJ1-5	TGTGCCAGCAGTGAATCTTCAGGGGGCAATCAGCCCCAGCATTTT	CASSESSGGNQPQHF
few	.	TRBV3-1	TRBJ2-7	TGTGCCAGCAGCCAATATGCTGGCTACGAGCAGTACTTC	CASSQYAGYEQYF
few	TRBD1	TRBV20-1	TRBJ2-7	TGCAGTGCGATCCGGGACAGCCTCTACGAGCAGTACTTC	CSAIRDSLYEQYF
.	.	TRBV4-1	TRBJ1-2	TGCGCCAGCAGCCAAGATTCTCAGGTCTCTGGGTATGGCTACACCTTC	CASSQDSQVSGYGYTF
.	.	TRBV12-3/TRBV12-4	TRBJ1-4	TGTGCCAGCAGTTTAGGGTTTACTAATGAAAAACTGTTTTTT	CASSLGFTNEKLFF
.	TRBD1	TRBV20-1	TRBJ2-7	TGCAGTGCTGCTCCCGGGACAGGGACCTACGAGCAGTACTTC	CSAAPGTGTYEQYF
few	.	TRBV12-3/TRBV12-4	TRBJ1-6	TGTGCCAGCAGTTCCGGATTAACTAATTCACCCCTCCACTTT	CASSSGLTNSPLHF
.	TRBD1	TRBV12-3/TRBV12-4	TRBJ2-2	TGTGCCAGCAGTTTTTACAGGGGGTCCGGGGAGCTGTTTTTT	CASSFYRGSGELFF
.	TRBD1	TRBV10-3	TRBJ2-5	TGTGCCATCAGTGAGTCTCCGACAGGGGCGCAAGAGACCCAGTACTTC	CAISESPTGAQETQYF
.	.	TRBV6-6	TRBJ1-4	TGTGCCAGCAGGGTGGGGGGGGCAGGCGAAAAACTGTTTTTT	CASRVGGAGEKLFF
.	.	TRBV5-1	TRBJ2-5	TGCGCCAGCTCCCCAAGAGCTACGAGTGAGACCCAGTACTTC	CASSPRATSETQYF
.	TRBD2	TRBV19	TRBJ2-1	TGTGCCAGTAGTATCCTGACTAGCGTCGCCAATGAGCAGTTCTTC	CASSILTSVANEQFF
.	.	TRBV20-1	TRBJ2-4	TGCAGTGCTAGAGATCGGGCCTTTGGCGGCCTAGCCAAAAACATTCAGTACTTC	CSARDRAFGGLAKNIQYF
many	.	TRBV7-3	TRBJ1-1	TGTGCCAGCAGCTTAACAGGGAACACTGAAGCTTTCTTT	CASSLTGNTEAFF
.	TRBD1	TRBV19	TRBJ1-5	TGTGCCAGTAGTCGACAGGGGTCTTCGCCCCAGCATTTT	CASSRQGSSPQHF
few	.	TRBV5-1	TRBJ2-7	TGCGCCAGCAGCATCCGGGACGGAGCCTCCTACGAGCAGTACTTC	CASSIRDGASYEQYF
few	.	TRBV4-2	TRBJ1-5	TGTGCCAGCAGCCAAGGTAGAGAGCCCCAGCATTTT	CASSQGREPQHF
many	TRBD2	TRBV11-2	TRBJ2-5	TGTGCCAGCAGCTTCGGTAGCGGGGGCGCGCGAGCCCAGTACTTC	CASSFGSGGARAQYF
few	.	TRBV10-3	TRBJ2-5	TGTGCCATCAGTGAGTCGAGCCGGCAAGAGACCCAGTACTTC	CAISESSRQETQYF
.	.	TRBV6-4	TRBJ2-2	TGTGCCAGCAGCCTGACAGATTCTGCGAACACCGGGGAGCTGTTTTTT	CASSLTDSANTGELFF
few	.	TRBV6-5	TRBJ2-2	TGTGCCAGCAGGGTACAGGCCTACACCGGGGAGCTGTTTTTT	CASRVQAYTGELFF
few	.	TRBV29-1	TRBJ1-1	TGCAGCAACGGAGCGGGGGCGGCGAACACTGAAGCTTTCTTT	CSNGAGAANTEAFF
few	.	TRBV6-4	TRBJ1-2	TGTGCCAGCAGAAATACAGGGAGCTATGGCTACACCTTC	CASRNTGSYGYTF
.	.	TRBV27	TRBJ1-2	TGTGCCAGCAGTCAGAGGTCCCAGAGATATGGCTACACCTTC	CASSQRSQRYGYTF